The entry that follows covers one TCR beta chain sequence. The data are from a study of CD8 T cells in Susac syndrome. cDNA came from around 0.54 to 1 ug RNA primed by random hexamers. The authors amplified TCR beta CDR3 across 54 Vbeta and 13 Jbeta using immunoSEQ multiplex PCR. TCRdb re-called the immunoSEQ multiplex PCR reads with MiXCR, one entry per CDR3 protein. The sample carries 110,000 or so distinct CDR3 sequences, about 96% recorded once. The germline CDR1 and CDR2 sequences are KGHDR and SFDVKD. The V gene lost 2 bases and the J gene lost 5 bases, with 15 bases spanning the gap. This CDR3 comprises 16 residues.

Sequencing used CD4+ T cells from PBMCs. The clonotype originates from a human donor in good health. The genes are TRBV24-1 and TRBJ2-1, with D unclear. The CDR3 spells CATSDSDPSYDNEQFF. In DNA form, the CDR3 reads TGTGCCACCAGTGATTCGGACCCGAGTTACGACAATGAGCAGTTCTTC.